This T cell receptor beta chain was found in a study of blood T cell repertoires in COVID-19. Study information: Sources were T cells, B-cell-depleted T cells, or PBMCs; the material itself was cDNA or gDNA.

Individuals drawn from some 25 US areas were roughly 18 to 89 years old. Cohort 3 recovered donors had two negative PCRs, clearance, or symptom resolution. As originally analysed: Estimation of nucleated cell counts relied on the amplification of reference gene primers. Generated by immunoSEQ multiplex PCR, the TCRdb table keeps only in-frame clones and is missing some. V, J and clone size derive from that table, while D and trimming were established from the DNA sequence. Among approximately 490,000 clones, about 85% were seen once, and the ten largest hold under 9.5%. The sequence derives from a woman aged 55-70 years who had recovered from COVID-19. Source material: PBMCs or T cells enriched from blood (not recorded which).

The CDR3 here is CASSSIQGSEKLFF. The CDR3 DNA is TGTGCCAGCAGTTCTATCCAGGGGAGTGAAAAACTGTTTTTT. The V gene is TRBV27, the J gene TRBJ1-4, with TRBD1 as a possible D gene (6 bases). The germline V and J ends were trimmed by 4 bases and 7 bases, with 13 bases remaining between them. CDR1 is MNHEY and CDR2 is SMNVEV in the germline V gene (reference sequence). CDR3 length equals 14 residues.